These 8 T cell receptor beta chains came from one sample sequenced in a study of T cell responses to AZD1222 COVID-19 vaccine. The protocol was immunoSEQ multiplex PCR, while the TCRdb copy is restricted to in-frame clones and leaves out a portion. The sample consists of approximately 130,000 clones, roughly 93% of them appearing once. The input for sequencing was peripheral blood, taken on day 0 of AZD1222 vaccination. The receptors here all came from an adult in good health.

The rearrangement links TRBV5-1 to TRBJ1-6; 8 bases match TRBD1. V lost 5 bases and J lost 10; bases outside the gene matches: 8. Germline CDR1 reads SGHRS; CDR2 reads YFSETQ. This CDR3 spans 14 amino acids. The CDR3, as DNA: TGCGCCAGCAGGTCAACAGGGGGACGCTCACCCCTCCACTTT. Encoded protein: CASRSTGGRSPLHF.

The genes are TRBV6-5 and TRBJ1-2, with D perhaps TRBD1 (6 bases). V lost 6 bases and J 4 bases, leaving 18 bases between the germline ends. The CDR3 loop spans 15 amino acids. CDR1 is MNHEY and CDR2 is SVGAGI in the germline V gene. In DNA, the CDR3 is TGTGCCAGCAGCCCCACCCGACAGGCGGGCTATGGCTACACCTTC. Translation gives CASSPTRQAGYGYTF.

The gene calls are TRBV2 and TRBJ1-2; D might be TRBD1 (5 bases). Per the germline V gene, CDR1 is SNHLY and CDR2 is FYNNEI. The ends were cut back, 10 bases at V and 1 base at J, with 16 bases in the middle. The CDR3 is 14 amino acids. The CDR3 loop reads CAILSGLNNYGYTF. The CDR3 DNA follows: TGTGCCATCCTTTCGGGACTGAATAACTATGGCTACACCTTC.

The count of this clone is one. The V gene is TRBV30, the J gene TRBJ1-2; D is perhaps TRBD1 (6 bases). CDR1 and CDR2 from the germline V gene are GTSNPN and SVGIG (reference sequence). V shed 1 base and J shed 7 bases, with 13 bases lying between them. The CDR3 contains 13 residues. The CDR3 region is CAWSEGGLSGYTF. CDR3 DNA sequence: TGTGCCTGGAGTGAAGGGGGATTAAGTGGCTACACCTTC.

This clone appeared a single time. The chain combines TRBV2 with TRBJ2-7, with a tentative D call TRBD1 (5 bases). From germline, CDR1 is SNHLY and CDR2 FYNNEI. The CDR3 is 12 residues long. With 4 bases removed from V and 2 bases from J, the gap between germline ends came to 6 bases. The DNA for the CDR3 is TGTGCCAGCAGTGGGACAACCTACGAGCAGTACTTC. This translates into CASSGTTYEQYF.

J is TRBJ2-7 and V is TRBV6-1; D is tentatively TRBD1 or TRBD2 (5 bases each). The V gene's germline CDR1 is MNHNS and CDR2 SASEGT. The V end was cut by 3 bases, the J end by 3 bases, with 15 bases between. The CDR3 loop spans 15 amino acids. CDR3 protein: CASSDPGPGDYEQYF. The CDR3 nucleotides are TGTGCCAGCAGTGACCCGGGACCTGGGGACTACGAGCAGTACTTC.

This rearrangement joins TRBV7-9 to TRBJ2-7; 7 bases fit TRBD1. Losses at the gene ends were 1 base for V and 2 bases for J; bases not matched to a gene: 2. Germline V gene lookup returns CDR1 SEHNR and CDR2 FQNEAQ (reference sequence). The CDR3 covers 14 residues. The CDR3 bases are TGTGCCAGCAGCTTAGACAGGGGTCCCTACGAGCAGTACTTC. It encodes CASSLDRGPYEQYF. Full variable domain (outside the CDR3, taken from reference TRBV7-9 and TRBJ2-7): DTGVSQNPRHKITKRGQNVTFRCDPISEHNRLYWYRQTLGQGPEFLTYFQNEAQLEKSRLLSDRFSAERPKGSFSTLEIQRTEQGDSAMYLCASSLDRGPYEQYFGPGTRLTVT.

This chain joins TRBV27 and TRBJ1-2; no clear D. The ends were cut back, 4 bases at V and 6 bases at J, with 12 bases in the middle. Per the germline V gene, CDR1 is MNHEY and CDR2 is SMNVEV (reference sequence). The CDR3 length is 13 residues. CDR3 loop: CASSSFASDGYTF. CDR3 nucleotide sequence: TGTGCCAGCAGTTCGTTCGCTTCAGATGGCTACACCTTC.